The next 11 T cell receptor beta chains were all read from a single sample in a study of T cell responses to AZD1222 COVID-19 vaccine. Libraries were prepared by immunoSEQ multiplex PCR; TCRdb keeps only in-frame clonotypes and omits some of them. The table lists around 81,000 clones, 75% to 95% of them singletons. The source material was peripheral blood, sampled 28 days after the second AZD1222 dose. Receptors originate from an adult who received the AZD1222 COVID-19 vaccine.

The CDR3 nucleotides read TGTGCCAGCAGCGGGTCAGGACGCTATGGCTACACCTTC. This codes for CASSGSGRYGYTF. This chain connects TRBV7-9 to TRBJ1-2; unclear D gene. This CDR3 is built from 13 residues. CDR1 is SEHNR, CDR2 FQNEAQ, per germline (reference sequence). V lost 5 bases, J lost 4 bases, and 11 bases lay in between.

The CDR3 sequence: CASSQGASRNTEAFF. In DNA, the CDR3 is TGTGCCAGCAGCCAGGGGGCCAGTAGGAACACTGAAGCTTTCTTT. This rearrangement joins TRBV3-1 (or the pseudogene TRBV3-2) to TRBJ1-1; tentatively, D is TRBD1 (6 bases). CDR1 LGHDT and CDR2 YNNKEL come from the germline V gene (reference sequence). V gave up 3 bases and J gave up 1 base, with 12 bases separating them. The length of the CDR3 is 15 residues.

The chain is built from TRBV5-1 and TRBJ2-1; 8 bases are shared with TRBD2. Unmatched junction bases numbered 4, after V lost 1 base and J lost 10 bases. There are 13 residues in the CDR3. Looked up from germline, CDR1 is SGHRS and CDR2 is YFSETQ. CDR3 DNA: TGCGCCAGCAGCTTGTCACTAGCGGTAGAGCAGTTCTTC. Its protein product is CASSLSLAVEQFF.

The chain employs TRBV14 and TRBJ2-1; 9 bases agree with TRBD1. Germline CDR1 SGHDN, CDR2 FVKESK. The CDR3 runs 15 residues. Germline trimming cut 3 bases from V and 4 bases from J; bases unmatched to any gene: 4. The CDR3 is CASSHPGQGYNEQFF. The CDR3 DNA reads TGTGCCAGCAGCCATCCGGGACAGGGATACAATGAGCAGTTCTTC.

V usage is TRBV2 and J usage is TRBJ1-1; perhaps TRBD1 as D (5 bases). The CDR3 extends over 14 amino acids. Germline loops: CDR1 SNHLY, CDR2 FYNNEI. Trimming removed 7 bases at V and 6 bases at J, with 18 bases between. The DNA of the CDR3 is TGTGCCAGCATCCGACCGCAGGGCTCCGCTGAAGCTTTCTTT. Amino acids: CASIRPQGSAEAFF.

The rearrangement links TRBV15 to TRBJ2-7; D is uncertain. Trimming took off 0 bases at V and 0 bases at J, with 6 bases between the two ends. The CDR3 consists of 14 residues. The V gene's germline CDR1 is LNHNV and CDR2 YYDKDF (reference sequence). This CDR3 is CATSRDRASYEQYF. As DNA, the CDR3 is TGTGCCACCAGCAGAGATCGGGCCTCCTACGAGCAGTACTTC.

V gene TRBV2 combines with J gene TRBJ2-2; D is undetermined. Trimming took off 6 bases at V and 6 bases at J, with 11 bases between the two ends. From germline, CDR1 is SNHLY and CDR2 FYNNEI. The CDR3 has 13 amino acids. CDR3 bases: TGTGCCAGCAGCCACCCAAGTCCCGGGGAGCTGTTTTTT. Translation gives CASSHPSPGELFF.

The chain uses TRBV11-2 and TRBJ2-5; 7 bases fit TRBD2. Germline CDR1 reads SGHAT; CDR2 reads FQNNGV. Trimming at V came to 1 base and at J to 1 base, leaving 6 bases not matched to a gene. The CDR3 sequence is 16 residues long. DNA of the CDR3: TGTGCCAGCAGCTTAGTCCCCGGCGGGAGCCAAGAGACCCAGTACTTC. Its protein is CASSLVPGGSQETQYF.

The V and J genes are TRBV6-5 and TRBJ2-7, with 8 bases lining up with TRBD1. CDR3 length: 14 residues. CDR1 and CDR2 from the germline V gene are MNHEY and SVGAGI. Unmatched junction bases numbered 9, after V lost 11 bases and J lost 0 bases. The CDR3 reads CAAYDRGLSYEQYF. CDR3 sequence (DNA): TGTGCCGCGTACGACAGGGGACTCTCCTACGAGCAGTACTTC.

J is TRBJ1-1 and V is TRBV6-2 or TRBV6-3; possible D gene TRBD1, 5 bases. This CDR3 is built from 17 residues. Germline lookup yields CDR1 MNHEY and CDR2 SVGEGT. V lost 2 bases and J lost 0, with 16 bases in between. The CDR3 bases are TGTGCCAGCAGTTACCCCGGGACCTCGCCGATGAACACTGAAGCTTTCTTT. Translation gives CASSYPGTSPMNTEAFF.

This rearrangement joins TRBV28 to TRBJ1-1; no reliable D call. Germline CDR1 MDHEN, CDR2 SYDVKM. The CDR3 totals 12 residues. The germline V and J ends were trimmed by 3 bases and 11 bases, with 13 bases remaining between them. The CDR3 spells CASSFTQDRAFF. CDR3 nucleotides: TGTGCCAGCAGTTTTACTCAGGATCGGGCTTTCTTT.